This T cell receptor (beta chain) was captured by sequencing in a study of T cell changes during pregnancy in multiple sclerosis. Assay: immunoSEQ multiplex PCR; the TCRdb copy retains only in-frame clones and omits some. Of fewer than 40,000 clones listed, about nine tenths are singletons. The germline gives CDR1 PRHDT, CDR2 FYEKMQ (reference sequence). J gave up 3 bases and V 4 bases, and 2 bases lay outside the gene matches. The length of the CDR3 is 14 residues. Sequencing used CD4+ T cells from peripheral blood mononuclear cells, obtained in the first trimester of pregnancy. The TCR comes from a female donor in good health, enrolled as a control in a pregnancy study. The rearrangement links TRBV13 to TRBJ2-7; 11 bases line up with TRBD2. Written as DNA, the CDR3 is TGTGCCAGCAGCTCTAGCGGGGGGAGCTACGAGCAGTACTTC. Protein: CASSSSGGSYEQYF.